The rows below give T cell receptor beta chains drawn from one sample of a study of persistence of HIV-infected CD4 T cells. Assay used: immunoSEQ multiplex PCR; TCRdb lists only in-frame clones, some missing. This table holds about 40,000 clones, approximately 78% found once. Their antigens remain unidentified. The source was CD4+ T cells sorted from PBMCs after approximately 19-hour stimulation, collected from a patient who received antiretroviral therapy. The receptor set was obtained from an adult man with HIV who was CMV-seropositive. The CDR3 runs from the conserved cysteine through the conserved F or W. The order of the fields is J gene, D gene, V gene, clone size, CDR3 protein, CDR3 DNA. A D gene is named only where the DNA matches it firmly. Clone size is shown for a subset of rows, as once, few, many or a class of expanded clone.

TRBJ1-2 . TRBV5-6 . CASSAISNGGYTF TGTGCCAGCAGCGCGATTTCTAACGGCGGCTACACCTTC
TRBJ2-1 TRBD2 TRBV6-6 once CASSQTSGGGDEQFF TGTGCCAGCAGTCAAACTAGCGGGGGCGGGGATGAGCAGTTCTTC
TRBJ1-6 TRBD1 TRBV10-3 . CAISWTGQDNSPLHF TGTGCCATCAGCTGGACAGGTCAAGATAATTCACCCCTCCACTTT
TRBJ1-5 TRBD1 TRBV19 . CASSMQGASNQPQHF TGTGCCAGTAGTATGCAGGGGGCAAGCAATCAGCCCCAGCATTTT
TRBJ1-5 . TRBV6-1 . CASSESGVSQPQHF TGTGCCAGCAGTGAAAGCGGAGTAAGTCAGCCCCAGCATTTT
TRBJ2-1 . TRBV4-1 . CASSEKGGGSYNEQFF TGCGCCAGCAGTGAAAAAGGAGGGGGCTCCTACAATGAGCAGTTCTTC
TRBJ1-3 . TRBV4-1 . CVSSADTASGNTIYF TGCGTCAGCAGCGCCGACACAGCCTCTGGAAACACCATATATTTT
TRBJ1-2 . TRBV30 . CAWSAGSYGYTF TGTGCCTGGAGTGCTGGCAGCTATGGCTACACCTTC
TRBJ2-7 . TRBV5-8 . CAGTLGLGAIYEQYF TGTGCCGGGACGTTGGGGTTAGGGGCGATCTACGAGCAGTACTTC
TRBJ1-4 . TRBV27 . CASSPLRGSNEKLFF TGTGCCAGCAGTCCCTTGAGGGGGTCTAATGAAAAACTGTTTTTT
TRBJ2-5 . TRBV5-1 once CASSLGQPGETQYF TGCGCCAGCAGCTTGGGGCAGCCAGGAGAGACCCAGTACTTC
TRBJ1-4 . TRBV4-2 . CASSQGNAPARDEKLFF TGTGCCAGCAGCCAAGGTAACGCCCCCGCAAGGGATGAAAAACTGTTTTTT
TRBJ1-6 TRBD1 TRBV10-2 . CASSPGQGGSPLHF TGCGCCAGCAGTCCGGGACAGGGGGGTTCACCCCTCCACTTT
TRBJ2-2 . TRBV7-9 few CASSSYGTHTGELFF TGTGCCAGCAGCTCTTACGGGACACACACCGGGGAGCTGTTTTTT
TRBJ1-3 . TRBV6-5 . CASGSWGSGNTIYF TGTGCCAGCGGTTCATGGGGATCTGGAAACACCATATATTTT
TRBJ1-2 TRBD1 TRBV27 . CASSFLVGTVKYGYTF TGTGCCAGCAGTTTCCTAGTAGGGACAGTTAAGTATGGCTACACCTTC
TRBJ1-6 . TRBV10-2 . CASSDEIYSPLHF TGCGCCAGCAGTGACGAGATCTATTCACCCCTCCACTTT
TRBJ1-5 . TRBV19 . CASSPLDRSNQPQHF TGTGCCAGTAGTCCCCTGGACAGAAGCAATCAGCCCCAGCATTTT
TRBJ2-7 . TRBV5-1 once CASSLVVGDEQYF TGCGCCAGCAGCTTGGTTGTAGGGGACGAGCAGTACTTC
TRBJ1-2 TRBD1 TRBV2 . CASSDRGQSGRRYGYTF TGTGCCAGCAGTGACAGGGGGCAAAGCGGACGGCGCTATGGCTACACCTTC
TRBJ1-1 . TRBV7-3 . CASSLRPSNTEAFF TGTGCCAGCAGCTTAAGGCCATCGAACACTGAAGCTTTCTTT
TRBJ1-2 TRBD1 TRBV28 . CASSKGQNYGYTF TGTGCCAGCAGCAAGGGACAGAACTATGGCTACACCTTC
TRBJ2-3 TRBD1 TRBV5-4 . CASSAGTATSTDTQYF TGTGCCAGCAGCGCCGGGACAGCTACTAGCACAGATACGCAGTATTTT
TRBJ1-1 . TRBV18 . CASSPRQQNTEAFF TGTGCCAGCTCACCGAGACAGCAGAACACTGAAGCTTTCTTT
TRBJ2-3 TRBD2 TRBV5-1 . CASSFTSGRAVDTQYF TGCGCCAGCAGCTTTACTAGCGGGAGGGCCGTGGATACGCAGTATTTT
TRBJ1-5 . TRBV19 once CASSIRPRDSNQPQHF TGTGCCAGTAGTATTCGGCCCAGGGATAGCAATCAGCCCCAGCATTTT